The rows below give T cell receptor beta chains drawn from one sample of a study of regulatory and conventional T cells in RAG deficiency. Only in-frame clones appear in the TCRdb table, and some are missing; sequencing was by immunoSEQ multiplex PCR. This sample has roughly 11,000 clones; roughly 94% occur once, and the top ten carry 1.1% to 1.5%. Another study also made use of these data, one on regulatory T cells.

The material sequenced was CD127- CD25+ CD4+ Tregs sorted from blood. These receptors all come from a human donor in good health. The CDR3 runs from the conserved cysteine through the conserved F or W. D genes are given only for firm matches. Some rows have no size entry. The others give once, few or many, or a class for an expanded clone.

clone_size	v_call	d_call	j_call	cdr3_nt	cdr3_aa
.	TRBV12-5	.	TRBJ1-1	TGTGCTAGTGGTTTGGGCCGGGAAGCTTTCTTT	CASGLGREAFF
.	TRBV27	.	TRBJ2-5	TGTGCCAGCAGACTAGCTGGCCAAGAGACCCAGTACTTC	CASRLAGQETQYF
.	TRBV6-1	.	TRBJ1-2	TGTGCCAGCAGTGAAGGTGGCCGACTATATGGCTACACCTTC	CASSEGGRLYGYTF
.	TRBV9	.	TRBJ2-1	TGTGCCAGCAGCCCCACAGGTGGCGTATGGGCTGCCTCCTACAATGAGCAGTTCTTC	CASSPTGGVWAASYNEQFF
.	TRBV9	.	TRBJ2-7	TGTGCCAGCAGCGTAAGGGGGGGTATGCAGTACGAGCAGTACTTC	CASSVRGGMQYEQYF
.	TRBV6-1	.	TRBJ1-1	TGTGCCAGCACCCAGGCGAACACTGAAGCTTTCTTT	CASTQANTEAFF
.	TRBV2	TRBD1	TRBJ2-4	TGTGCCAGCACGCTGACAGGGTCCAAAAACATTCAGTACTTC	CASTLTGSKNIQYF
.	TRBV21-1	.	TRBJ2-5	TGTGCCAGCAGCTCACCGGGGGGGGCAGGGGAGACCCAGTACTTC	CASSSPGGAGETQYF
.	TRBV6-5	.	TRBJ1-2	TGTGCCAGCAGTTACCGGGACTCTCGACGGAGCTATGGCTACACCTTC	CASSYRDSRRSYGYTF
.	TRBV5-1	.	TRBJ2-1	TGCGCCAGCAGCCGGTTGGCGGGTGAGCAGTTCTTC	CASSRLAGEQFF
.	TRBV18	.	TRBJ1-5	TGTGCCAGCTCAAAAACCCCCCCGGGTGACCTGCAGCCCCAGCATTTT	CASSKTPPGDLQPQHF
.	TRBV5-4	TRBD1	TRBJ2-3	TGTGCCAGCAGCTTACGGGGACAGAGCACAGATACGCAGTATTTT	CASSLRGQSTDTQYF
once	TRBV30	.	TRBJ1-5	TGTGCCGGGGGGGGAAATAGCAATCAGCCCCAGCATTTT	CAGGGNSNQPQHF
.	TRBV7-2	TRBD1	TRBJ2-3	TGTGCCAGCAGCCCCCGCCGGGACAGCATAGGGACAGATACGCAGTATTTT	CASSPRRDSIGTDTQYF
.	TRBV30	TRBD2	TRBJ2-7	TGTGCCTGGAAGCGGGGGGCTTTCTACGAGCAGTACTTC	CAWKRGAFYEQYF
.	TRBV14	TRBD2	TRBJ2-1	TGTGCCAGCAGCCGGACCGGGACTAGAGGGGAGTTCTTC	CASSRTGTRGEFF
.	TRBV2	.	TRBJ2-6	TGTGCCAGCAGTGGGGGCGTGGGTCCTGGGGCCAACGTCCTGACTTTC	CASSGGVGPGANVLTF
.	TRBV4-1	TRBD1	TRBJ1-5	TGCGCCAGCAGCCAAGATCCCCGGGACAGGGGGGGATATAGCAATCAGCCCCAGCATTTT	CASSQDPRDRGGYSNQPQHF
once	TRBV6-5	TRBD1	TRBJ2-5	TGTGCCAGCAGTTCAGGGGGCATGTCGGAGACCCAGTACTTC	CASSSGGMSETQYF
.	TRBV5-4	TRBD1	TRBJ2-5	TGTGCCAGCAGCTTGGTTCCGGACAGGGGAGGGGAGACCCAGTACTTC	CASSLVPDRGGETQYF
.	TRBV19	.	TRBJ1-1	TGTGCCAGTAGGACTAGGGGTAGGGGCACTGAAGCTTTCTTT	CASRTRGRGTEAFF
.	TRBV9	.	TRBJ2-3	TGTGCCAGCAGCGTAGCGGGCACAGATACGCAGTATTTT	CASSVAGTDTQYF
few	TRBV28	.	TRBJ1-5	TGTGCCAGCAGTTTAGGGCAGATCAATCAGCCCCAGCATTTT	CASSLGQINQPQHF
.	TRBV13	.	TRBJ2-3	TGTGCCAGCAGCCCCTCTTCTAGCTTAGGGCTCACAGATACGCAGTATTTT	CASSPSSSLGLTDTQYF
once	TRBV19	TRBD1	TRBJ1-2	TGTGCCAGTAGTATAGCGGGCCGAGGAGGGACAGGAGATGGCTACACCTTC	CASSIAGRGGTGDGYTF
.	TRBV6-1	.	TRBJ1-1	TGTGCCAGCAACATTAACACTGAAGCTTTCTTT	CASNINTEAFF
.	TRBV5-1	TRBD1	TRBJ2-1	TGCGCCAGCAGCCCTCTTGCCGGGACAGTACCTTTAGGATTCTTC	CASSPLAGTVPLGFF
.	TRBV7-3	TRBD2	TRBJ2-3	TGTGCCAGCAGCTTACGGGGCGGGGGTAGCACAGATACGCAGTATTTT	CASSLRGGGSTDTQYF
.	TRBV4-2	.	TRBJ2-7	TGTGCCAGCAGCCAAGATTCCAGGGTACCCTACGAGCAGTACTTC	CASSQDSRVPYEQYF
.	TRBV5-1	.	TRBJ1-2	TGCGCCAGCAGCTTGGAAGGAGGTGGCTACACCTTC	CASSLEGGGYTF
.	TRBV7-3	TRBD2	TRBJ2-7	TGTGCCAGCAGCTTAAGTCTCGGGGGGTTGCAGTACTTC	CASSLSLGGLQYF
.	TRBV18	TRBD1	TRBJ1-5	TGTGCCAGCTCACTACACTTCGACAGGGACCACAATCAGCCCCAGCATTTT	CASSLHFDRDHNQPQHF
.	TRBV5-1	TRBD1	TRBJ1-2	TGCGCCAGCAGCTTGGTAGCCGGGACAGGAAACTATGGCTACACCTTC	CASSLVAGTGNYGYTF
.	TRBV5-1	.	TRBJ1-2	TGCGCCAGCAGCTTGGTGGGCGATGGCTACACCTTC	CASSLVGDGYTF
.	TRBV25-1	TRBD1	TRBJ1-2	TGTGCCAGCAGTGAATATCGGACAGGGGCCTATGGCTACACCTTC	CASSEYRTGAYGYTF